Listed below are T cell receptor beta chains from one sample, sequenced in a study of T cells after yellow fever vaccination. TCRdb redid the calling of the 5' RACE reads with MiXCR, one entry per CDR3 protein. The repertoire has around 590,000 distinct CDR3 sequences, more than 9% of them found once; the top ten carry just under 15%. The specimen was PBMCs, collected on the day of the yellow fever booster vaccination. These receptors all come from a man under 40 who received the YFV17D yellow fever vaccine. The CDR3 runs from the conserved cysteine through the conserved F or W. Fields, in order: J gene, D gene, V gene, CDR3 protein. The D gene is left open where the match is weak.

TRBJ2-7 . TRBV6-2/TRBV6-3 CASSRPNYDEQYF
TRBJ2-1 . TRBV4-3 CASSRRFSGFSYNEQFF
TRBJ2-5 TRBD2 TRBV5-1 CASSRGTSGQETQYF
TRBJ2-1 . TRBV19 CASSIAWGRVYNEQFF
TRBJ2-4 TRBD1 TRBV20-1 CSARPPGQGKNIQYF
TRBJ2-1 TRBD2 TRBV30 CAWSASTSGIWNEQFF
TRBJ2-7 . TRBV11-1 CASSPTAPLRGSSYEQYF
TRBJ2-1 . TRBV27 CASSSIEVPEQFF
TRBJ2-2 . TRBV5-1 CASSLDSRRRITGELFF
TRBJ2-1 TRBD2 TRBV4-3 CASSQDPAGVNNEQFF
TRBJ2-7 . TRBV20-1 CSASLQGLDEQYF
TRBJ2-7 . TRBV11-3 CASSRPDTYEQYF
TRBJ2-3 TRBD2 TRBV4-3 CASSQGAAGVSADTQYF
TRBJ2-7 . TRBV6-2/TRBV6-3 CASSYDTAYEQYF
TRBJ2-1 . TRBV7-9 CASSLAYRNYNEQFF
TRBJ2-5 . TRBV5-1 CASSLMDPRYQETQYF
TRBJ2-1 . TRBV6-1 CAVRGSSYNEQFF
TRBJ2-1 . TRBV11-2 CASSSQLLGQFF
TRBJ2-5 . TRBV30 CAWSVSLDGETQYF
TRBJ1-2 . TRBV20-1 CSARDPTDYGYTF
TRBJ2-3 . TRBV12-3/TRBV12-4 CASSDSGGVADTQYF
TRBJ2-7 . TRBV12-3/TRBV12-4 CASSLNIGEQYF
TRBJ2-7 TRBD2 TRBV7-2 CASSPLGAGVLEQYF
TRBJ2-7 . TRBV7-9 CASSSSGGPHF
TRBJ2-6 . TRBV7-2 CASSPRELSGANVLTF
TRBJ2-1 . TRBV9 CASSVAWGEQFF
TRBJ2-3 TRBD2 TRBV29-1 CSVAGTSGITDTQYF
TRBJ2-1 TRBD2 TRBV29-1 CSVWTSGVYNEQFF
TRBJ2-7 TRBD2 TRBV7-2 CASSSRASGAYEQYF
TRBJ1-5 . TRBV4-3 CASSQNLAGSNQPQHF
TRBJ2-2 TRBD2 TRBV20-1 CSAREKAGGNGELFF
TRBJ2-7 TRBD2 TRBV2 CAFCFTPPATSGAYEQYF
TRBJ1-1 . TRBV12-3/TRBV12-4 CASSFTGEAEAFF
TRBJ2-1 . TRBV6-5 CASSYSYQYNEQFF
TRBJ2-7 . TRBV5-1 CASSKDTHYEQYF
TRBJ2-1 TRBD2 TRBV29-1 CSVEGLAGGPAYNEQFF
TRBJ2-7 . TRBV7-2 CASSLRGAGYEQYF
TRBJ2-7 . TRBV15 CATAGTSTYEQYF
TRBJ2-1 TRBD2 TRBV5-1 CASRWTSGDNEQFF